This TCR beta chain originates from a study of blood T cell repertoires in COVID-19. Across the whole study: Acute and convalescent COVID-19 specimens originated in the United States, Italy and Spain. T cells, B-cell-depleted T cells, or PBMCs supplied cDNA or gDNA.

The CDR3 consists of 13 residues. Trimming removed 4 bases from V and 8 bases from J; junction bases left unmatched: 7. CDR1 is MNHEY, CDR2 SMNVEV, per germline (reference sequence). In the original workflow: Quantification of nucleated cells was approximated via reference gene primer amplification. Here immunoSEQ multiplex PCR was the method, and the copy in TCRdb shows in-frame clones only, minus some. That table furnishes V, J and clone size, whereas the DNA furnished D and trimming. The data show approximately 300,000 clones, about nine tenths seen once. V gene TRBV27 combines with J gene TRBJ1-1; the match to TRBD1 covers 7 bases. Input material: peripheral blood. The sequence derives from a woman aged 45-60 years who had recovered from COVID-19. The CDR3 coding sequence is TGTGCCAGCAGTTCCCTAGGACAGGACGAAGCTTTCTTT. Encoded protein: CASSSLGQDEAFF.